These 10 T cell receptor beta chains were all obtained from the same sample, sequenced in a study of vaccination and CD4 T cells after COVID-19. As to treatment: roughly 11-day PBMC culture with coronavirus spike peptide pools or control peptides (ViraFEST assay). Their antigens are not known. Cultured CD4+ T cells had their DNA profiled by the Oncomine TCR Beta short-read assay. One entry per CDR3 protein, called by TCRdb with MiXCR from the PCR reads. The sample has approximately 21,000 distinct CDR3 sequences; 55% are singletons. Sequencing was performed on CD4+ T cells from blood, cultured in vitro. Source of these receptors: a human donor who had recovered from COVID-19.

J is TRBJ2-2 and V is TRBV2, with unresolved D. Trimming took 6 bases from V and 5 from J, leaving 4 bases between them. CDR3 size: 11 residues. CDR1 and CDR2 (germline): SNHLY, FYNNEI. This CDR3 reads CASSQTGELFF. The CDR3 DNA follows: TGTGCCAGCAGCCAGACCGGGGAGCTGTTTTTT.

Only a few counts were recorded for this clonotype. The CDR3 is CSAADRAYYGYTF. DNA of the CDR3: TGCAGTGCGGCGGACAGGGCATACTATGGCTACACCTTC. V usage is TRBV20-1 and J usage is TRBJ1-2, with 8 positions matching TRBD1. Trimming at V came to 6 bases and at J to 3 bases, leaving 6 bases not matched to a gene. This CDR3 has 13 amino acids. Germline-derived CDR1 and CDR2 are DFQATT and SNEGSKA (reference sequence).

The table lists this clonotype with a few counts. J is TRBJ1-1 and V is TRBV6-4; D is unclear. V was pared by 6 bases and J by 0 bases, with 8 bases between. Germline CDR1 is MRHNA and CDR2 is SNTAGT. This CDR3 has 13 amino acids. In DNA form, the CDR3 reads TGTGCCAGCAGCCAGCAGGTGAACACTGAAGCTTTCTTT. As protein: CASSQQVNTEAFF.

The chain links TRBV28 to TRBJ2-1, with 7 bases fitting TRBD1. V lost 2 bases and J lost 6; bases outside the gene matches: 10. Germline CDR1 and CDR2: MDHEN and SYDVKM. The CDR3 contains 16 residues. The CDR3 region has the DNA TGTGCCAGCAGTTTACCGACAGGGAGAAGGGGCAATGAGCAGTTCTTC. This sequence encodes CASSLPTGRRGNEQFF.

This chain uses TRBV2 with TRBJ2-5; 10 bases fit TRBD1. Germline V gives CDR1 SNHLY, CDR2 FYNNEI. V shed 8 bases, J shed 2 bases, and the junction held 5 bases outside the gene matches. This CDR3 contains 14 residues. The CDR3: CASLRGQGQETQYF. As DNA, the CDR3 is TGTGCCAGCCTCAGGGGACAGGGGCAAGAGACCCAGTACTTC.

This chain links TRBV7-8 with TRBJ2-3; 10 bases agree with TRBD1. The germline gives CDR1 SGHVS, CDR2 FQNEAQ. The CDR3 extends over 16 amino acids. With 5 bases clipped from V and 5 bases from J, the junction kept 10 bases outside the gene matches. This CDR3 is CASSPGTGVPRDTQYF. The CDR3 DNA sequence: TGTGCCAGCAGCCCAGGGACAGGGGTTCCTCGAGATACGCAGTATTTT.

The chain joins TRBV30 to TRBJ2-5; D unresolved. Germline CDR1 reads GTSNPN; CDR2 reads SVGIG (reference sequence). The CDR3 is made up of 13 amino acids. With 5 bases removed from V and 1 base from J, the gap between germline ends came to 11 bases. This CDR3 is CAWSYTLQETQYF. CDR3 DNA: TGTGCCTGGTCATACACCCTCCAAGAGACCCAGTACTTC.

This chain joins TRBV9 and TRBJ1-5, with D tentatively TRBD1 (6 bases). The V and J ends lost 4 bases and 3 bases respectively, with 11 bases between them. Germline CDR1 and CDR2: SGDLS and YYNGEE. The CDR3 is 14 residues long. For the CDR3, the DNA is TGTGCCAGCAGCCCCGGGACACCCAATCAGCCCCAGCATTTT. It yields the protein CASSPGTPNQPQHF.

This clonotype was counted a few times. The gene calls are TRBV10-3 and TRBJ2-3; tentative D call: TRBD2 (6 bases). CDR3 size: 16 residues. CDR1 and CDR2 (germline): ENHRY, SYGVKD. The V gene lost 5 bases and the J gene lost 0 bases, with 15 bases spanning the gap. This CDR3 is CAISPRGTESTDTQYF. The CDR3 DNA reads as TGTGCCATCAGTCCTCGGGGGACGGAGAGCACAGATACGCAGTATTTT.

This clonotype was counted a few times. This chain links TRBV28 with TRBJ1-3; 11 bases map to TRBD1. J was trimmed by 7 bases and V by 6 bases; bases with no gene match: 2. Per germline, CDR1 MDHEN and CDR2 SYDVKM. The CDR3 runs 13 residues. The CDR3 sequence is CASSRDRGNTIYF. CDR3 DNA: TGTGCCAGCAGCCGGGACAGGGGGAACACCATATATTTT.